This is a list of T cell receptor beta chains from one sample in a study of T cells after yellow fever vaccination. MiXCR, applied by TCRdb to the 5' RACE reads, yields one record per CDR3 protein. The data hold some 300,000 distinct CDR3 sequences, with around 8.6% observed a single time. The sample was CD4+ T cells sorted from PBMCs, taken 5 days after the yellow fever booster vaccination. These receptors all come from a young man who received the YFV17D yellow fever vaccine. The CDR3 runs from the conserved cysteine through the conserved F or W. Each record gives: J gene, V gene, CDR3 protein.

j_call: TRBJ2-5; v_call: TRBV7-9; cdr3_aa: CASSLASGNLKETQYF
j_call: TRBJ2-1; v_call: TRBV20-1; cdr3_aa: CSARDSPAYNEQFF
j_call: TRBJ2-1; v_call: TRBV2; cdr3_aa: CASRLGPYNEQFF
j_call: TRBJ2-2; v_call: TRBV12-3/TRBV12-4; cdr3_aa: CASSPPRGAASGELFF
j_call: TRBJ1-2; v_call: TRBV19; cdr3_aa: CASTSQDRDYGYTF
j_call: TRBJ1-5; v_call: TRBV6-6; cdr3_aa: CASSNTGKGGNQPQHF
j_call: TRBJ1-2; v_call: TRBV30; cdr3_aa: CAWSVAHNYGYTF
j_call: TRBJ1-1; v_call: TRBV4-1; cdr3_aa: CASSPAGVGNTEAFF
j_call: TRBJ2-3; v_call: TRBV7-6; cdr3_aa: CASSQTGEWIDTQYF
j_call: TRBJ1-1; v_call: TRBV10-3; cdr3_aa: CAISGTERNTEAFF
j_call: TRBJ1-4; v_call: TRBV28; cdr3_aa: CATGVGAHEKLFF
j_call: TRBJ2-1; v_call: TRBV12-3/TRBV12-4; cdr3_aa: CASSFQTGGPLSEQFF
j_call: TRBJ2-2; v_call: TRBV4-2; cdr3_aa: CASAVGSLFSGELFF
j_call: TRBJ2-5; v_call: TRBV30; cdr3_aa: CAWNRGFEETQYF
j_call: TRBJ1-1; v_call: TRBV6-7; cdr3_aa: CASSYPRAGADTEAFF
j_call: TRBJ2-4; v_call: TRBV5-4; cdr3_aa: CASSLGQGENIQYF
j_call: TRBJ1-2; v_call: TRBV20-1; cdr3_aa: CSATGNPSYGYTF
j_call: TRBJ2-5; v_call: TRBV29-1; cdr3_aa: CSVEAGNRVETQYF
j_call: TRBJ2-4; v_call: TRBV4-2; cdr3_aa: CASSQDGQGIQYF
j_call: TRBJ2-7; v_call: TRBV20-1; cdr3_aa: CSAPPYGLNSYEQYF
j_call: TRBJ2-5; v_call: TRBV29-1; cdr3_aa: CSGGRQGRRFADQETQYF
j_call: TRBJ1-1; v_call: TRBV5-1; cdr3_aa: CASSLASPGQGMNTEAFF
j_call: TRBJ1-5; v_call: TRBV6-1; cdr3_aa: CASSEAGYSNQPQHF
j_call: TRBJ1-4; v_call: TRBV6-6; cdr3_aa: CASSRGSRLFF
j_call: TRBJ1-2; v_call: TRBV3-1; cdr3_aa: CASSQAGRVYGYTF
j_call: TRBJ2-1; v_call: TRBV28; cdr3_aa: CASSQTRGRSHEQFF
j_call: TRBJ2-6; v_call: TRBV28; cdr3_aa: CASSPWRAGANVLTF
j_call: TRBJ1-5; v_call: TRBV24-1; cdr3_aa: CATSESGQGDWANQPQHF
j_call: TRBJ2-6; v_call: TRBV5-1; cdr3_aa: CASSGGTVAANVLTF
j_call: TRBJ2-3; v_call: TRBV19; cdr3_aa: CASSGRPSTDTQYF
j_call: TRBJ2-2; v_call: TRBV10-3; cdr3_aa: CAITGVPNTGELFF
j_call: TRBJ1-1; v_call: TRBV7-3; cdr3_aa: CASGDGPFTEAFF
j_call: TRBJ2-1; v_call: TRBV12-3/TRBV12-4; cdr3_aa: CASSLASGGEEQFF
j_call: TRBJ2-3; v_call: TRBV5-1; cdr3_aa: CASAYGTPPSDTQYF
j_call: TRBJ2-7; v_call: TRBV6-5; cdr3_aa: CASSYSLAGATYEQYF
j_call: TRBJ1-5; v_call: TRBV7-2; cdr3_aa: CASSFDSNQPQHF
j_call: TRBJ1-2; v_call: TRBV20-1; cdr3_aa: CSARDRGNGYTF
j_call: TRBJ1-2; v_call: TRBV6-5; cdr3_aa: CASSYSAGPVNGYTF
j_call: TRBJ1-6; v_call: TRBV20-1; cdr3_aa: CSARSRDLSPLHF
j_call: TRBJ2-1; v_call: TRBV10-3; cdr3_aa: CAISRAGSGREAGTSSYNEQFF
j_call: TRBJ1-3; v_call: TRBV5-4; cdr3_aa: CASSPRPVTTSGNTIYF
j_call: TRBJ1-1; v_call: TRBV5-1; cdr3_aa: CASSPDTLNTEAFF
j_call: TRBJ1-1; v_call: TRBV7-9; cdr3_aa: CASSPSGMGLNTEAFF
j_call: TRBJ2-5; v_call: TRBV18; cdr3_aa: CASLGSEETQYF
j_call: TRBJ1-5; v_call: TRBV27; cdr3_aa: CASRRTGDQPQHF
j_call: TRBJ2-5; v_call: TRBV27; cdr3_aa: CASSLRTTAQETQYF
j_call: TRBJ1-4; v_call: TRBV30; cdr3_aa: CALGQGNEKLFF
j_call: TRBJ2-1; v_call: TRBV24-1; cdr3_aa: CATSDSLAGDNEQFF
j_call: TRBJ2-1; v_call: TRBV4-3; cdr3_aa: CASSQPGDEQFF
j_call: TRBJ1-1; v_call: TRBV27; cdr3_aa: CASSLEGVSEAFF
j_call: TRBJ2-1; v_call: TRBV10-1; cdr3_aa: CASSRGGPANEQFF
j_call: TRBJ2-5; v_call: TRBV20-1; cdr3_aa: CSASSGGSQETQYF